The T cell receptor beta chain under discussion was sequenced for a study of blood T cells in healthy people across ages. Isolation per sample recovered at least 7 million PBMCs. A second 7 to 11 cycle PCR used barcoded and J-beta primers. TCRdb re-derived calls from the 5' RACE reads in MiXCR, one entry per CDR3 protein. This sample has 800,000 or so distinct CDR3 sequences; 25% occur once, and the top ten carry 3.7%. The germline CDR1 and CDR2 sequences are MNHNY and SVGAGI (reference sequence). V was clipped by 6 bases and J by 5 bases, with 20 bases between them. The CDR3 loop spans 15 amino acids. This clonotype was picked up one time. Its antigen is as yet unknown. Notes on the study in general: In long-lived donors, naive CD4+ cell counts and diversity exceeded those of aged donors.

These data were also filed under a second study, of T cells of mothers and their children. Per that study: Addition of sample barcodes and 2-4 random nucleotides occurred through the M1S primer of the second PCR.

The gene calls are TRBV6-6 and TRBJ2-7; D is unresolved. The sample was blood. The clonotype comes from a boy younger than 18 in good health. CDR3 in DNA: TGTGCCAGCAGCCCCGAGTGGTGGGTTTTCGACGAGCAGTACTTC. Translated, it gives CASSPEWWVFDEQYF.